The text below deals with one TCR beta chain. Antigen specificity is unknown. This sample stems from a study of cytotoxic CD8 clonotypes in ibrutinib-treated CLL. The overall study: Response specimens were obtained following a median treatment duration of approximately 12 months, with a range of 6 to 36. The study's findings and limits: Sustained-remission and progressing patients diverged in sampling times.

Between the trimmed V and J ends, which lost 0 bases and 5 bases, there was a span of 13 bases. CDR3 length equals 15 residues. Germline lookup yields CDR1 WNHNN and CDR2 SYGVQD (reference sequence). Assay used: immunoSEQ multiplex PCR; TCRdb lists only in-frame clones, some missing. Of over 70,000 clones listed, 70% to 90% are singletons. The sequencing here drew on PBMCs, taken before ibrutinib treatment. The chain combines TRBV10-1 with TRBJ1-1, with TRBD1 as a possible D gene (5 bases). This TCR derives from a human donor with chronic lymphocytic leukemia. The CDR3 region is CASSESLRGWTEAFF. The CDR3, as DNA: TGCGCCAGCAGTGAGTCCTTGAGGGGTTGGACTGAAGCTTTCTTT.